This T cell receptor beta chain was recovered during a study of Ad26.COV2.S vaccination and SARS-CoV-2 variants. Points from the study as a whole: Recipients of either vaccine or placebo displayed similar breadth of non-spike TCRs. A substantial breadth of spike-specific CD8+ and CD4+ T cell responses after vaccination has been reported.

A note on this clone: The antigen remains undetermined.

The CDR3 totals 15 residues. The V segment lost 1 base and the J segment 2 bases; nucleotides outside the gene matches: 5. Germline loops: CDR1 SGHRS, CDR2 YFSETQ. Using immunoSEQ multiplex PCR, the repertoire was profiled, and TCRdb retains in-frame clones only, with some absent. Of 180,000 or so clones detected, around 85% appear once; the ten largest clones hold about 5.9%. The rearrangement uses TRBV5-1 and TRBJ2-7; 8 nucleotides agree with TRBD2. This material consisted of peripheral blood, taken after recovery from COVID-19. This sequence originates from a human donor who had recovered from COVID-19. The CDR3 DNA sequence: TGCGCCAGCAGCTTGACGGGCGGGGGGACCTACGAGCAGTACTTC. Amino acids: CASSLTGGGTYEQYF.